The present T cell receptor beta chain was sequenced within a study of CD8+ T cells in alopecia areata. Study-wide context: Percent affected scalp area, the SALT score, rated treated patients' severity.

Comment on this clone: The antigen remains unidentified.

Treatment in this sample: oral pan-JAK inhibitor, 5-10 mg twice daily. Researchers took lesional scalp punch biopsies and peripheral blood from people who were alopecia areata patients. RNA extraction was followed by reverse transcription into cDNA, which acted as the sequencing template. Here immunoSEQ multiplex PCR was the method, and the copy in TCRdb shows in-frame clones only, minus some. The sample has fewer than 250,000 clones, around three fifths seen once. Study-wide results and limits: Resident alphabeta T cells of normal skin are also sequenced in scalp samples.

Source: CD4+ T cells sorted from blood, taken at week 4, from a patient treated with tofacitinib. The clonotype comes from a human donor with alopecia areata.

CDR3 in DNA: TGTGCCAGCAGCTTTGGTATAGCCAGGCGTTCCTACGAGCAGTACTTC. It is translated as CASSFGIARRSYEQYF. The chain recombines TRBV11-3 with TRBJ2-7; D not resolved. CDR3 length: 16 residues. In germline, CDR1 is SGHNT, CDR2 YENEEA. Trimming pared 3 bases from V and 1 base from J, leaving 16 bases between. Full variable domain (outside the CDR3, taken from reference TRBV11-3 and TRBJ2-7): EAGVVQSPRYKIIEKKQPVAFWCNPISGHNTLYWYLQNLGQGPELLIRYENEEAVDDSQLPKDRFSAERLKGVDSTLKIQPAELGDSAVYLCASSFGIARRSYEQYFGPGTRLTVT.